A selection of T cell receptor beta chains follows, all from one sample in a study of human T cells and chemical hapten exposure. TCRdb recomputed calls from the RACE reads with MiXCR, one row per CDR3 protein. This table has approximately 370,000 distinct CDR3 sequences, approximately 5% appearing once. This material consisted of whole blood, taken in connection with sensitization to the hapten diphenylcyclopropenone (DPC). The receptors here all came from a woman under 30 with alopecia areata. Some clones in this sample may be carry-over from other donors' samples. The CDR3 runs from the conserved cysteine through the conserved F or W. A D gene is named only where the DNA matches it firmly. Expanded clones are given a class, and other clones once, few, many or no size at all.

CDR3 protein: CASSSWTGRETQYF; CDR3 DNA: TGTGCCAGCAGTTCGTGGACAGGACGAGAGACCCAGTACTTC; clone size: few; V gene: TRBV6-5; D gene: TRBD1; J gene: TRBJ2-5
CDR3 protein: CASSLGLAGGPGTGELFF; CDR3 DNA: TGTGCCAGCAGCCTCGGACTAGCGGGGGGGCCGGGCACCGGGGAGCTGTTTTTT; clone size: few; V gene: TRBV7-8; D gene: TRBD2; J gene: TRBJ2-2
CDR3 protein: CASSLQWGSSNQPQHF; CDR3 DNA: TGTGCCAGCAGCCTTCAGTGGGGCAGTAGCAATCAGCCCCAGCATTTT; clone size: many; V gene: TRBV6-2/TRBV6-3; D gene: .; J gene: TRBJ1-5
CDR3 protein: CASSQLLAGVGEQYF; CDR3 DNA: TGCGCCAGCAGCCAACTCCTAGCGGGGGTAGGGGAGCAGTACTTC; clone size: .; V gene: TRBV4-1; D gene: TRBD2; J gene: TRBJ2-7
CDR3 protein: CASRATNEQFF; CDR3 DNA: TGTGCCAGCCGGGCCACCAATGAGCAGTTCTTC; clone size: many; V gene: TRBV7-9; D gene: .; J gene: TRBJ2-1
CDR3 protein: CASSQVVGEGFQPQHF; CDR3 DNA: TGTGCCAGCAGCCAAGTAGTCGGGGAGGGATTTCAGCCCCAGCATTTT; clone size: .; V gene: TRBV4-2; D gene: .; J gene: TRBJ1-5
CDR3 protein: CASSLSWGSGNTIYF; CDR3 DNA: TGCGCCAGCAGCTTGTCTTGGGGCTCTGGAAACACCATATATTTT; clone size: many; V gene: TRBV5-1; D gene: .; J gene: TRBJ1-3
CDR3 protein: CSASRTQGDIQYF; CDR3 DNA: TGCAGTGCTAGTCGGACTCAGGGGGACATTCAGTACTTC; clone size: few; V gene: TRBV20-1; D gene: TRBD1; J gene: TRBJ2-4
CDR3 protein: CASGLKSGTANTGELFF; CDR3 DNA: TGTGCTAGTGGTTTGAAGAGTGGAACAGCAAACACCGGGGAGCTGTTTTTT; clone size: few; V gene: TRBV12-5; D gene: .; J gene: TRBJ2-2
CDR3 protein: CASSTGEYEQYF; CDR3 DNA: TGTGCCAGCAGCACCGGGGAATACGAGCAGTACTTC; clone size: .; V gene: TRBV7-9; D gene: .; J gene: TRBJ2-7
CDR3 protein: CSARDPAGALYEQYF; CDR3 DNA: TGCAGTGCTAGAGATCCGGCAGGCGCCCTTTACGAGCAGTACTTC; clone size: many; V gene: TRBV20-1; D gene: .; J gene: TRBJ2-7
CDR3 protein: CASSLEGPRVANTGELFF; CDR3 DNA: TGTGCCAGCAGTTTAGAGGGTCCTCGGGTTGCGAACACCGGGGAGCTGTTTTTT; clone size: few; V gene: TRBV27; D gene: .; J gene: TRBJ2-2
CDR3 protein: CASSVPGQGHSPLHF; CDR3 DNA: TGTGCCAGCAGTGTCCCGGGACAGGGCCATTCACCCCTCCACTTT; clone size: few; V gene: TRBV6-1; D gene: TRBD1; J gene: TRBJ1-6
CDR3 protein: CSSKQDGLNSPLHF; CDR3 DNA: TGCAGTTCTAAACAGGACGGCCTTAATTCACCCCTCCACTTT; clone size: few; V gene: TRBV20-1; D gene: .; J gene: TRBJ1-6
CDR3 protein: CSVQRGQGGSSTDTQYF; CDR3 DNA: TGCAGCGTCCAGAGAGGACAGGGGGGTTCGAGCACAGATACGCAGTATTTT; clone size: many; V gene: TRBV29-1; D gene: TRBD1; J gene: TRBJ2-3
CDR3 protein: CASSQGYREAFF; CDR3 DNA: TGCGCCAGCAGCCAAGGATACCGTGAAGCTTTCTTT; clone size: .; V gene: TRBV4-3; D gene: .; J gene: TRBJ1-1
CDR3 protein: CASAGGPETQYF; CDR3 DNA: TGTGCCAGTGCGGGGGGGCCAGAGACCCAGTACTTC; clone size: few; V gene: TRBV5-4; D gene: TRBD2; J gene: TRBJ2-5
CDR3 protein: CASQKWLAANTGELFF; CDR3 DNA: TGTGCCAGCCAGAAATGGCTAGCGGCGAACACCGGGGAGCTGTTTTTT; clone size: few; V gene: TRBV27; D gene: TRBD2; J gene: TRBJ2-2
CDR3 protein: CASSQDLLDRQETQYF; CDR3 DNA: TGCGCCAGCAGCCAAGACCTTCTTGACAGGCAAGAGACCCAGTACTTC; clone size: many; V gene: TRBV4-3; D gene: .; J gene: TRBJ2-5
CDR3 protein: CASRRTTQGVNRYTF; CDR3 DNA: TGTGCCAGCAGGCGTACCACACAGGGGGTGAACCGCTACACCTTC; clone size: few; V gene: TRBV6-5; D gene: TRBD1; J gene: TRBJ1-2
CDR3 protein: CASRTRRGGGSYEQYF; CDR3 DNA: TGTGCCAGCAGGACCCGACGGGGAGGAGGGTCCTACGAGCAGTACTTC; clone size: few; V gene: TRBV6-5; D gene: .; J gene: TRBJ2-7
CDR3 protein: CASSSDQSRITEAFF; CDR3 DNA: TGTGCCAGCAGCTCGGACCAAAGCAGGATCACTGAAGCTTTCTTT; clone size: .; V gene: TRBV6-5; D gene: .; J gene: TRBJ1-1
CDR3 protein: CASSFRGRLTEAFF; CDR3 DNA: TGTGCCAGCAGTTTCAGGGGGCGGCTGACTGAAGCTTTCTTT; clone size: .; V gene: TRBV27; D gene: TRBD1; J gene: TRBJ1-1
CDR3 protein: CASSYSTEYQPQHF; CDR3 DNA: TGTGCCAGCAGTTACTCGACGGAATATCAGCCCCAGCATTTT; clone size: few; V gene: TRBV6-2/TRBV6-3; D gene: .; J gene: TRBJ1-5
CDR3 protein: CASSLRGTPSSYEQYF; CDR3 DNA: TGTGCCAGCAGCCTCCGCGGGACTCCAAGCTCCTACGAGCAGTACTTC; clone size: many; V gene: TRBV7-2; D gene: .; J gene: TRBJ2-7
CDR3 protein: CASSYRPSSSYTF; CDR3 DNA: TGTGCCAGCAGTTACCGGCCCTCCTCGAGCTACACCTTC; clone size: .; V gene: TRBV6-5; D gene: .; J gene: TRBJ1-2
CDR3 protein: CASSPSGQGLMVPKNIQYF; CDR3 DNA: TGTGCCAGTAGCCCGAGTGGACAGGGACTAATGGTACCCAAAAACATTCAGTACTTC; clone size: .; V gene: TRBV19; D gene: .; J gene: TRBJ2-4
CDR3 protein: CASSWSATGTYAFF; CDR3 DNA: TGTGCCAGCAGTTGGTCGGCTACAGGGACGTACGCTTTCTTT; clone size: many; V gene: TRBV6-2/TRBV6-3; D gene: .; J gene: TRBJ1-1
CDR3 protein: CASSDGGRDGKNIQYF; CDR3 DNA: TGTGCCAGCAGTGATGGGGGGCGCGATGGCAAAAACATTCAGTACTTC; clone size: .; V gene: TRBV2; D gene: .; J gene: TRBJ2-4
CDR3 protein: CASSQDKALSTDTQYF; CDR3 DNA: TGTGCCAGCAGCCAAGATAAGGCTCTTAGCACAGATACGCAGTATTTT; clone size: many; V gene: TRBV3-1; D gene: .; J gene: TRBJ2-3
CDR3 protein: CASSLGELRQGIDEQFF; CDR3 DNA: TGTGCCAGCAGCTTAGGGGAACTCCGACAGGGGATAGATGAGCAGTTCTTC; clone size: .; V gene: TRBV7-9; D gene: TRBD1; J gene: TRBJ2-1
CDR3 protein: CASSRAPGGGGGYEQYF; CDR3 DNA: TGTGCCAGCAGCCGCGCCCCAGGGGGCGGGGGCGGTTACGAGCAGTACTTC; clone size: few; V gene: TRBV7-2; D gene: .; J gene: TRBJ2-7
CDR3 protein: CASSGGQRAEAFF; CDR3 DNA: TGTGCCAGCAGTGGGGGTCAAAGAGCTGAAGCTTTCTTT; clone size: .; V gene: TRBV12-3/TRBV12-4; D gene: .; J gene: TRBJ1-1
CDR3 protein: CASSRRQGLGYGYTF; CDR3 DNA: TGCGCCAGCAGCCGCAGACAGGGATTGGGCTATGGCTACACCTTC; clone size: .; V gene: TRBV4-1; D gene: TRBD1; J gene: TRBJ1-2
CDR3 protein: CASSPGVAANTGELFF; CDR3 DNA: TGCGCCAGCAGCCCCGGGGTAGCCGCGAACACCGGGGAGCTGTTTTTT; clone size: few; V gene: TRBV4-3; D gene: .; J gene: TRBJ2-2
CDR3 protein: CASSFGGGVNEQFF; CDR3 DNA: TGTGCCAGCAGTTTTGGCGGGGGGGTAAATGAGCAGTTCTTC; clone size: .; V gene: TRBV27; D gene: TRBD2; J gene: TRBJ2-1
CDR3 protein: CASSNTEAFF; CDR3 DNA: TGTGCCAGCAGTAACACTGAAGCTTTCTTT; clone size: many; V gene: TRBV2; D gene: .; J gene: TRBJ1-1
CDR3 protein: CASSPQGDDSPLHF; CDR3 DNA: TGTGCCAGCAGCCCCCAGGGGGATGACTCACCCCTCCACTTT; clone size: few; V gene: TRBV7-9; D gene: TRBD1; J gene: TRBJ1-6
CDR3 protein: CASSPQTGSGQPQHF; CDR3 DNA: TGTGCCAGCAGCCCCCAGACAGGGAGTGGACAGCCCCAGCATTTT; clone size: many; V gene: TRBV7-2; D gene: TRBD1; J gene: TRBJ1-5
CDR3 protein: CASSLLNEQFF; CDR3 DNA: TGTGCCAGCAGCCTACTCAATGAGCAGTTCTTC; clone size: many; V gene: TRBV5-4; D gene: .; J gene: TRBJ2-1
CDR3 protein: CASSPGSSSYEQYF; CDR3 DNA: TGTGCCAGCTCACCCGGGTCCAGCTCCTACGAGCAGTACTTC; clone size: few; V gene: TRBV18; D gene: .; J gene: TRBJ2-7
CDR3 protein: CASSSSGRGFEAFF; CDR3 DNA: TGTGCCAGCAGTTCGTCAGGAAGGGGTTTCGAAGCTTTCTTT; clone size: many; V gene: TRBV12-3/TRBV12-4; D gene: .; J gene: TRBJ1-1
CDR3 protein: CASSSASSSGNTIYF; CDR3 DNA: TGTGCCAGCAGTTCCGCAAGCTCCTCTGGAAACACCATATATTTT; clone size: .; V gene: TRBV28; D gene: .; J gene: TRBJ1-3
CDR3 protein: CASSLVPLETQYF; CDR3 DNA: TGTGCCAGCAGCTTGGTCCCCCTAGAGACCCAGTACTTC; clone size: few; V gene: TRBV5-6; D gene: .; J gene: TRBJ2-5
CDR3 protein: CASRSNRLLSGNTIYF; CDR3 DNA: TGTGCCAGCAGATCTAACAGGCTCCTCTCTGGAAACACCATATATTTT; clone size: many; V gene: TRBV27; D gene: .; J gene: TRBJ1-3
CDR3 protein: CASSLLSGAGNEKLFF; CDR3 DNA: TGTGCCAGCAGTTTACTTTCGGGGGCTGGTAATGAAAAACTGTTTTTT; clone size: many; V gene: TRBV12-3/TRBV12-4; D gene: .; J gene: TRBJ1-4